This T cell receptor beta chain was captured in a study of metastatic and nonmetastatic thyroid tumors. Per germline, CDR1 DFQATT and CDR2 SNEGSKA (reference sequence). This CDR3 is built from 13 residues. The ends were cut back, 4 bases at V and 0 bases at J, with 7 bases in the middle. This clone counts as medium-sized. Antigen specificity is unknown. Study conclusions and caveats: In both blood and tumor samples, TCR beta diversity was reported significantly higher for malignant than benign nodules.

All patients were treatment-naive before thyroid surgery. TCRdb re-called clones via MiXCR from the PCR reads. The sample records some 20,000 clones, about a quarter being singletons. Sequencing was carried out using blood. This receptor was taken from a female donor with papillary thyroid cancer or a benign thyroid nodule (not recorded which). Some clones in this sample may be carry-over from other donors' samples. The chain has TRBV20-1 and TRBJ1-5; a weak D match, TRBD1 (6 bases). The CDR3 spells CSATRGSNQPQHF. The CDR3 DNA is TGCAGTGCTACCAGGGGTAGCAATCAGCCCCAGCATTTT.